One and the same sample provided the 30 T cell receptor beta chains below, sequenced in a study of T cells after yellow fever vaccination. Each CDR3 protein gets one entry after TCRdb re-called the 5' RACE reads with MiXCR. This table holds around 610,000 distinct CDR3 sequences, 13% found once. The sample in question was PBMCs, obtained on the day of the yellow fever booster vaccination. The source of these receptors is a man aged 30-40 years who received the YFV17D yellow fever vaccine.

This clonotype was seen a few times. This rearrangement joins TRBV6-2 or TRBV6-3 to TRBJ2-4, with 15 bases fitting TRBD2. Germline CDR1 MNHEY, CDR2 SVGEGT. Losses at the gene ends were 1 base for V and 0 bases for J; bases not matched to a gene: 10. CDR3 size: 21 residues. CDR3 protein: CASSYWTSGRASSPAKNIQYF. The DNA of the CDR3 is TGTGCCAGCAGTTACTGGACTAGCGGGAGGGCTTCTAGCCCAGCCAAAAACATTCAGTACTTC.

This clonotype came up a few times. The rearrangement links TRBV20-1 to TRBJ2-3, with TRBD2 identical over 7 bases. Germline CDR1 is DFQATT and CDR2 is SNEGSKA (reference sequence). V gave up 0 bases and J gave up 2 bases; unmatched junction bases: 8. The CDR3 runs to 16 residues. CDR3 residues: CSARDPSGGYTDTQYF. The CDR3, as DNA: TGCAGTGCTAGAGATCCTAGCGGAGGGTACACAGATACGCAGTATTTT.

The CDR3 sequence is CASGEAGAYEQYF. CDR3 nucleotides: TGTGCCAGCGGGGAAGCGGGAGCGTACGAGCAGTACTTC. This rearrangement joins TRBV9 to TRBJ2-7; 8 nucleotides line up with TRBD2. Germline CDR1 SGDLS, CDR2 YYNGEE. After removal of 7 bases from V and 4 bases from J, the junction contained 7 bases not matched to a gene. The CDR3 covers 13 residues.

This clonotype appeared many times. This chain uses TRBV20-1 with TRBJ2-1; D gene ambiguous. Trimming shortened V by 4 bases and J by 1 base, and 11 bases separated the two germline ends. The CDR3 has 14 amino acids. Germline CDR1 is DFQATT and CDR2 is SNEGSKA (reference sequence). This chain's CDR3 is CSATMLTSYNEQFF. The DNA for the CDR3 is TGCAGTGCTACTATGCTAACTTCCTACAATGAGCAGTTCTTC.

The rearrangement links TRBV28 to TRBJ2-7, with D uncertain. The V gene lost 4 bases and the J gene lost 7 bases, with 8 bases spanning the gap. Per the germline V gene, CDR1 is MDHEN and CDR2 is SYDVKM. CDR3 length: 11 amino acids. The CDR3 is CASSYEREQYF. The CDR3 DNA is TGTGCCAGCAGTTATGAACGGGAGCAGTACTTC.

This clonotype has more than one count but fewer than ten. V gene TRBV6-2 or TRBV6-3 combines with J gene TRBJ2-3; tentatively, D is TRBD2 (6 bases). The V gene lost 2 bases and the J gene lost 1 base, with 16 bases spanning the gap. The CDR3 spans 17 residues. CDR1 MNHEY and CDR2 SVGEGT come from the germline V gene. The CDR3 loop is CASSYPTRDLRTDTQYF. In DNA form, the CDR3 reads TGTGCCAGCAGTTACCCCACCCGGGACTTGCGCACAGATACGCAGTATTTT.

The sample holds a few counts of this clonotype. V is TRBV12-3 or TRBV12-4 and J is TRBJ1-5, with 10 bases aligning to TRBD1. The CDR3 loop spans 15 amino acids. V shed 6 bases, J shed 7 bases, and the junction held 9 bases outside the gene matches. The CDR3 spells CASRPGTGVLQPQHF. For the CDR3, the DNA is TGTGCCAGCAGACCCGGGACAGGGGTACTCCAGCCCCAGCATTTT.

The chain combines TRBV7-9 with TRBJ1-1; TRBD1 matches 8 bases. The CDR3 spans 14 residues. Germline V gene sequence: CDR1 SEHNR, CDR2 FQNEAQ (reference sequence). Trimming cost V 5 bases and J 1 base; bases outside gene matches: 3. The DNA of the CDR3 is TGTGCCAGCAGCCAGGGGGCGGCGAACACTGAAGCTTTCTTT. This codes for CASSQGAANTEAFF. Full variable domain (remainder filled in from reference TRBV7-9 and TRBJ1-1): DTGVSQNPRHKITKRGQNVTFRCDPISEHNRLYWYRQTLGQGPEFLTYFQNEAQLEKSRLLSDRFSAERPKGSFSTLEIQRTEQGDSAMYLCASSQGAANTEAFFGQGTRLTVV.

V usage is TRBV14 and J usage is TRBJ2-7, with no clear D. Germline V CDR1 and CDR2: SGHDN, FVKESK. The CDR3 contains 15 residues. Trimming removed 1 base at V and 0 bases at J, with 10 bases between. The CDR3 protein is CASSQGARSSYEQYF. CDR3 DNA sequence: TGTGCCAGCAGCCAAGGGGCTAGAAGCTCCTACGAGCAGTACTTC.

This sequence joins TRBV7-2 and TRBJ2-6; D remains ambiguous. Trimming took off 1 base at V and 4 bases at J, with 8 bases between the two ends. The CDR3 extends over 15 amino acids. Germline V gene lookup returns CDR1 SGHTA and CDR2 FQGNSA. In DNA form, the CDR3 reads TGTGCCAGCAGCTTAGAGGCGGCGGGGGCCAACGTCCTGACTTTC. Encoded protein: CASSLEAAGANVLTF.

The V call is TRBV19, the J call TRBJ2-7; D perhaps matches TRBD1 (6 bases). The CDR3 has 15 amino acids. Germline loops: CDR1 LNHDA, CDR2 SQIVND (reference sequence). With 0 bases removed from V and 4 bases from J, the gap between germline ends came to 13 bases. CDR3 sequence: CASSIDTQGWYEQYF. Written as DNA, the CDR3 is TGTGCCAGTAGTATAGATACACAGGGATGGTACGAGCAGTACTTC.

The chain combines TRBV7-8 with TRBJ2-5, with 11 bases that match TRBD2. The CDR3 length is 16 residues. Looked up from germline, CDR1 is SGHVS and CDR2 is FQNEAQ. The ends lost 4 bases at V and 5 bases at J; junction bases unmatched: 9. The CDR3 here is CASSSTSGTRWETQYF. CDR3 nucleotide sequence: TGTGCCAGCAGCTCGACTAGCGGGACCCGCTGGGAGACCCAGTACTTC.

The chain carries TRBV20-1 and TRBJ2-7, with D perhaps given as TRBD1 or TRBD2 (6 bases each). Germline assignment: CDR1 DFQATT and CDR2 SNEGSKA (reference sequence). This CDR3 has 14 residues. The germline V and J ends were trimmed by 1 base and 4 bases, with 14 bases remaining between them. CDR3 in DNA: TGCAGTGCTAGAGTGCAGGGGAGGTTTTACGAGCAGTACTTC. It codes for CSARVQGRFYEQYF.

The chain uses TRBV12-3 or TRBV12-4 and TRBJ2-2; the D gene is possibly TRBD2 (6 bases). V lost 7 bases, J lost 4 bases, and 16 bases lay in between. This CDR3 has 15 amino acids. This chain's CDR3 is CASTSPYGGTGELFF. CDR3 bases: TGTGCCAGCACCTCACCCTACGGGGGCACCGGGGAGCTGTTTTTT.

This clonotype has ten or more counts. The rearrangement uses TRBV10-3 and TRBJ2-6; D gene uncertain. This CDR3 is built from 16 residues. Trimming stripped 4 bases from V and 4 bases from J, with 14 bases between. CDR1 ENHRY and CDR2 SYGVKD come from the germline V gene. This chain's CDR3 is CAISVERADGANVLTF. The DNA for the CDR3 is TGTGCCATCAGTGTGGAACGTGCGGACGGGGCCAACGTCCTGACTTTC.

The gene calls are TRBV29-1 and TRBJ2-1; the match to TRBD1 covers 7 bases. The CDR3 has 12 residues. In germline, CDR1 is SQVTM, CDR2 ANQGSEA. The junction had 5 bases not matched to a gene; V was cut back by 5 bases and J by 7 bases. The CDR3 DNA reads TGCAGCGTTCGGGCAGGGGGAAATGAGCAGTTCTTC. This encodes CSVRAGGNEQFF.

The genes are TRBV7-2 and TRBJ2-2; 7 bases match TRBD2. The CDR3 has 17 amino acids. Germline assignment: CDR1 SGHTA and CDR2 FQGNSA. V was clipped by 3 bases and J by 1 base; unmatched bases: 8. DNA of the CDR3: TGTGCCAGCAGCTTTAAGGGGAGCGGGGTGAACACCGGGGAGCTGTTTTTT. It encodes CASSFKGSGVNTGELFF.

This clonotype has more than one count but fewer than ten. The chain carries TRBV12-3 or TRBV12-4 and TRBJ2-7; 8 nucleotides line up with TRBD2. V gave up 5 bases and J gave up 5 bases; unmatched junction bases: 11. The CDR3 length is 15 residues. The CDR3 sequence is CASSPGGTRIHEQYF. CDR3 sequence (DNA): TGTGCCAGCAGTCCCGGCGGGACTAGGATCCACGAGCAGTACTTC.

There are many counts of this clonotype. This chain joins TRBV6-1 and TRBJ2-2; D might be TRBD2 (6 bases). Germline V gene sequence: CDR1 MNHNS, CDR2 SASEGT. The V end lost 8 bases, the J end lost 2 bases, and 18 bases lay between the germline ends. The CDR3 has 16 residues. The CDR3 DNA sequence: TGTGCCAGCCGAAAAAAAATAGCGGTTAACACCGGGGAGCTGTTTTTT. This gives the protein CASRKKIAVNTGELFF.

The rearrangement links TRBV11-1 to TRBJ2-1, with no clear D. V lost 4 bases to trimming and J lost 3 bases, with 22 bases between them. Germline V gene data show CDR1 as SGHAT and CDR2 as FQDESV (reference sequence). This CDR3 has 18 residues. The DNA of the CDR3 is TGTGCCAGCAGCTACAACCCTCTGAGCCGTGGTGTCTACAATGAGCAGTTCTTC. Its translation: CASSYNPLSRGVYNEQFF.

J is TRBJ2-1 and V is TRBV19; 9 nucleotides align to TRBD1. V shed 4 bases and J 1 base; nucleotides not matched to a gene: 8. Germline CDR1 is LNHDA and CDR2 is SQIVND (reference sequence). The CDR3 has 17 residues. CDR3: CASSNPPGQGSYNEQFF. The CDR3 DNA sequence: TGTGCCAGTAGTAACCCCCCGGGACAGGGTTCCTACAATGAGCAGTTCTTC.

This sequence joins TRBV6-1 and TRBJ2-1, with D maybe TRBD2 (7 bases). The V end was cut by 11 bases, the J end by 8 bases, with 25 bases between. The CDR3 is 15 residues long. Germline V gives CDR1 MNHNS, CDR2 SASEGT. Here the CDR3 reads CAATTGGAGVDEQFF. In DNA form, the CDR3 reads TGTGCCGCAACTACCGGGGGCGCGGGGGTGGATGAGCAGTTCTTC.

V is TRBV7-3 and J is TRBJ2-2, with a tentative D call TRBD2 (5 bases). Germline values: CDR1 SGHTA, CDR2 FQGTGA. This CDR3 spans 16 amino acids. The V and J ends lost 1 base and 2 bases respectively, with 11 bases between them. This CDR3 reads CASSLSGPGNTGELFF. In nucleotides, the CDR3 is TGTGCCAGCAGCTTAAGTGGTCCGGGAAACACCGGGGAGCTGTTTTTT. Based on the CDR3 plus reference TRBV7-3 and TRBJ2-2, the full variable domain is GAGVSQTPSNKVTEKGKYVELRCDPISGHTALYWYRQSLGQGPEFLIYFQGTGAADDSGLPNDRFFAVRPEGSVSTLKIQRTERGDSAVYLCASSLSGPGNTGELFFGEGSRLTVL.

The CDR3 protein is CSARDGQPQHF. As DNA, the CDR3 is TGCAGTGCTAGGGACGGCCAGCCCCAGCATTTT. This chain connects TRBV20-1 to TRBJ1-5; D is uncertain. V was trimmed by 3 bases and J by 7 bases, leaving 7 bases between them. Per the germline V gene, CDR1 is DFQATT and CDR2 is SNEGSKA (reference sequence). The CDR3 is 11 amino acids.

This clonotype was seen more than once but under ten times. A junction end diverges from the germline sequence, so it may reflect a read error. V usage is TRBV5-1 and J usage is TRBJ2-1, with 13 bases fitting TRBD2. Germline-derived CDR1 and CDR2 are SGHRS and YFSETQ. The CDR3 sequence is 18 residues long. The CDR3 region is CASSLARTSGSTHNEQFF. The CDR3 DNA reads TGCGCCAGCAGTTTGGCTCGGACTAGCGGGAGTACTCACAATGAGCAGTTCTTC.

J is TRBJ1-3 and V is TRBV29-1; D is ambiguous. CDR1 and CDR2 from the germline V gene are SQVTM and ANQGSEA. The length of the CDR3 is 13 residues. Trimming cost V 6 bases and J 4 bases, with 13 bases left between them. The CDR3 DNA follows: TGCAGCGTAAGGCGGGCGGGAGGAAACACCATATATTTT. Protein sequence: CSVRRAGGNTIYF.

This clonotype showed up just a few times. The genes are TRBV5-1 and TRBJ2-1; D possibly corresponds to TRBD2 (5 bases). The CDR3 totals 16 residues. From germline, CDR1 is SGHRS and CDR2 YFSETQ. Trimming pared 4 bases from V and 0 bases from J, leaving 14 bases between. In nucleotides, the CDR3 is TGCGCCAGCAGCCGCTCGGGGTGGAGCTCCTACAATGAGCAGTTCTTC. Its translation: CASSRSGWSSYNEQFF.

This clonotype has a count of ten or more. This sequence joins TRBV5-1 and TRBJ2-3; TRBD2 agrees at 10 bases. CDR1 SGHRS and CDR2 YFSETQ come from the germline V gene. This CDR3 spans 15 amino acids. Unmatched junction bases numbered 2, after V lost 2 bases and J lost 2 bases. CDR3: CASSLTSGNTDTQYF. As DNA, the CDR3 is TGCGCCAGCAGCTTAACTAGCGGGAACACAGATACGCAGTATTTT.

The chain has TRBV11-3 and TRBJ2-1, with D perhaps matching TRBD2 (6 bases). Trimming left V 1 base short and J 2 bases short, with 12 bases between. Germline CDR1 reads SGHNT; CDR2 reads YENEEA. CDR3 length: 16 amino acids. The CDR3 region is CASSLAGSGAYNEQFF. CDR3 sequence (DNA): TGTGCCAGCAGCTTAGCCGGTAGCGGAGCCTACAATGAGCAGTTCTTC.

This chain connects TRBV7-3 to TRBJ2-5; 8 nucleotides match TRBD1. The CDR3 loop spans 15 amino acids. V shed 2 bases and J 5 bases; nucleotides not matched to a gene: 7. Germline CDR1 is SGHTA and CDR2 is FQGTGA. CDR3 protein: CASSLAPQGAETQYF. Here the CDR3 DNA reads TGTGCCAGCAGCTTAGCTCCTCAGGGGGCTGAGACCCAGTACTTC.